A single sample is the source of the 32 T cell receptor beta chains below, sequenced in a study of T cells in women clearing cervical HPV infection. The method was immunoSEQ multiplex PCR; TCRdb's version includes in-frame clones alone and lacks a portion of them. The sample holds 20,000 to 25,000 clones. The sample was blood buffy coat. Receptor source: a woman between 18 and 69 years old with a cervical HPV16 infection that either progressed to CIN3+ or cleared (not recorded which).

A remark on this clone: The missing CDR3 end, 3 residues past where the read stops, is filled in from the germline J gene. The chain employs TRBV2 and TRBJ1-5; perhaps TRBD1 as D (5 bases). Trimming took off 0 bases at V and 6 bases at J, with 12 bases between the two ends. The germline gives CDR1 SNHLY, CDR2 FYNNEI. The CDR3 totals 15 residues. The CDR3 bases that were read are TGTGCCAGCAGTGAAGCAAGCAGGGAAGGTCAGCCC. As protein: CASSEASREGQP. The full CDR3 protein is CASSEASREGQPQHF.

On this clone: The CDR3 goes on 3 residues after the read ends, and that part is filled in from the germline J gene. The J gene is TRBJ1-5, the V gene TRBV20-1; 8 bases agree with TRBD1. V dropped 5 bases and J dropped 3; count of bases not matched to a gene: 6. This CDR3 is 14 amino acids long. Germline values: CDR1 DFQATT, CDR2 SNEGSKA (reference sequence). The sequenced CDR3 bases are TGCAGTGCTCCAGGACAGGGCGTCAATCAGCCC. Its translation: CSAPGQGVNQP. The whole CDR3 region reads CSAPGQGVNQPQHF.

CDR3 region: CASSSSGSYADTQYF. The covered CDR3 bases are TGTGCCAGCAGTTCTAGCGGGAGTTACGCAGATACG. This rearrangement joins TRBV11-2 to TRBJ2-3, with 10 bases lining up with TRBD2. Read sequence stops 3 residues before the CDR3 end, and the germline J gene provides the missing end. This CDR3 spans 15 amino acids. Per germline, CDR1 SGHAT and CDR2 FQNNGV. V was clipped by 6 bases and J by 4 bases; unmatched bases: 7.

As concerns this clone: The read is 3 residues too short to cover the CDR3 end, so that end is filled in from the germline J gene. The rearrangement joins TRBV18 to TRBJ2-3; 9 bases match TRBD2. Germline CDR1 and CDR2: KGHSH and LQKENI. The V and J ends lost 1 base and 2 bases, in that order; junction bases with no gene match: 4. The CDR3 sequence is 16 residues long. The CDR3 bases that were read are TGTGCCAGCTCACCACGATTAGCGGGGGTCACAGATACG. Translating it yields CASSPRLAGVTDT. The full CDR3 protein is CASSPRLAGVTDTQYF.

About this clone: The read finishes 3 residues shy of the CDR3 end, and the germline J gene is used to complete it. The chain uses TRBV7-2 and TRBJ2-1, with 7 bases identical to TRBD2. J gave up 8 bases and V 5 bases, and 9 bases lay outside the gene matches. This CDR3 is built from 14 residues. The germline gives CDR1 SGHTA, CDR2 FQGNSA. The CDR3 bases that were read are TGTGCCAGCAGCCTTAGCGGGCCCGCCGATGAG. Residues: CASSLSGPADE. The complete CDR3 protein is CASSLSGPADEQFF.

About this clone: The read ends 3 residues early relative to the CDR3; the germline J gene fills the gap. The chain recombines TRBV28 with TRBJ2-5; D is possibly TRBD2 (5 bases). CDR1 MDHEN and CDR2 SYDVKM come from the germline V gene. The CDR3 has 15 residues. The V gene lost 1 base and the J gene lost 4 bases, with 13 bases spanning the gap. CDR3 bases read: TGTGCCAGCAGTTTATTGCGGACTGAAACAGAGACC. Residues: CASSLLRTETET. The CDR3 in full is CASSLLRTETETQYF.

As concerns this clone: The junction differs from germline at one of its ends, possibly a read error. The read ends 3 residues before the CDR3 terminus; that terminus is restored from the germline J gene. V gene TRBV4-2 combines with J gene TRBJ2-5; 7 bases line up with TRBD1. The CDR3 totals 15 residues. Germline CDR1 is LGHNA and CDR2 is YNFKEQ. This chain's CDR3 is CASSQDYRGGETQYF. The covered CDR3 bases are TGCGCCAGCAGCCAAGATTACAGGGGTGGAGAGACC.

Details on this clone: The CDR3 is cut off 3 residues early in the read; its end comes from the germline J gene. The chain has TRBV20-1 and TRBJ2-7; 13 positions agree with TRBD2. The germline V gene has CDR1 DFQATT and CDR2 SNEGSKA (reference sequence). Trimming cost V 3 bases and J 5 bases; bases outside gene matches: 10. The CDR3 sequence is 16 residues long. Partial CDR3 DNA: TGCAGTGCTAGTCCTACACTAGCGGGAGGGAAGAACGAG. This encodes CSASPTLAGGKNE. In full, the CDR3 reads CSASPTLAGGKNEQYF.

Remarks on this clone: The read terminates 3 residues ahead of where the CDR3 ends, so the germline J gene completes it. This chain joins TRBV28 and TRBJ1-5; TRBD1 matches at 10 bases. V gave up 5 bases and J gave up 6 bases; unmatched junction bases: 13. This CDR3 contains 17 residues. The germline V gene encodes CDR1 MDHEN and CDR2 SYDVKM. The part of the CDR3 DNA that was read is TGTGCCAGCAGTCACCTAGGGACAGGGGCGACACCTCAGCCC. Translating it yields CASSHLGTGATPQP. The full CDR3 is CASSHLGTGATPQPQHF.

Turning to this clone: The CDR3 extends 3 residues past the end of the read, so its final part is completed from the germline J gene. J is TRBJ2-5 and V is TRBV5-1; 9 bases fit TRBD1. The ends lost 4 bases at V and 0 bases at J; junction bases unmatched: 13. CDR3 length equals 18 residues. The V gene's germline CDR1 is SGHRS and CDR2 YFSETQ. CDR3 bases read: TGCGCCAGCAGCCCCGGGACAGGGCCCACCACTAACCAAGAGACC. It is translated as CASSPGTGPTTNQET. The complete CDR3 reads CASSPGTGPTTNQETQYF.

As regards this clone: The read comes to an end 3 residues before the CDR3 does, leaving the germline J gene to fill in the end. The rearrangement links TRBV20-1 to TRBJ2-7; D may be TRBD2 (5 bases). This CDR3 has 15 residues. V was pared by 0 bases and J by 0 bases, with 12 bases between. The germline V gene encodes CDR1 DFQATT and CDR2 SNEGSKA (reference sequence). Here the CDR3 reads CSARDPSGSSYEQYF. The sequenced part of the CDR3 DNA is TGCAGTGCTAGAGATCCCAGCGGCAGCTCCTACGAG.

This clone ranks as large (0.1 to 1%) in terms of frequency. The read terminates 3 residues ahead of where the CDR3 ends, so the germline J gene completes it. V is TRBV2 and J is TRBJ2-3; 8 nucleotides match TRBD2. The length of the CDR3 is 15 residues. In germline, CDR1 is SNHLY, CDR2 FYNNEI. The J segment lost 4 bases and the V segment lost 1 base, leaving 4 bases of the junction unmatched. This CDR3 reads CASSEVSGSSDTQYF. The DNA read from the CDR3 is TGTGCCAGCAGTGAAGTAAGCGGGAGTTCAGATACG.

Turning to this clone: Read sequence stops 3 residues before the CDR3 end, and the germline J gene provides the missing end. The J gene is TRBJ2-7, the V gene TRBV7-8, with D perhaps TRBD1 (6 bases). Germline V CDR1 and CDR2: SGHVS, FQNEAQ. There are 15 residues in the CDR3. Trimming removed 5 bases from V and 1 base from J, with 15 bases in between. The CDR3 loop reads CASSLYRDTSYEQYF. The DNA read from the CDR3 is TGTGCCAGCAGCCTTTACCGGGACACATCCTACGAG.

Notes on this clone: The CDR3 end falls 3 residues outside the read, so it is completed with the germline J gene. The chain couples TRBV2 to TRBJ1-5; TRBD1 matches 9 bases. The V gene end was trimmed by 5 bases and the J gene end by 1 base; junction bases not matched to a gene: 6. CDR1 and CDR2 (germline): SNHLY, FYNNEI. This CDR3 contains 16 residues. The sequenced CDR3 bases are TGTGCCAGCAGTCGGGACAGGGAGGCGAGCAATCAGCCC. Translation: CASSRDREASNQP. The CDR3 in its entirety is CASSRDREASNQPQHF.

A word on this clone: The read halts 3 residues ahead of the CDR3 end, with the missing end drawn from the germline J gene. This rearrangement joins TRBV20-1 to TRBJ1-1, with a tentative D call TRBD1 (5 bases). The V gene lost 3 bases and the J gene lost 7 bases, with 12 bases spanning the gap. The CDR3 loop spans 12 amino acids. Germline CDR1 and CDR2: DFQATT and SNEGSKA (reference sequence). The CDR3 reads CSARAGLGEAFF. CDR3 DNA (partial): TGCAGTGCTAGGGCAGGGTTGGGTGAA.

With regard to this clone: The CDR3 is cut off 3 residues early in the read; its end comes from the germline J gene. The V gene is TRBV5-1, the J gene TRBJ2-7; 12 bases fit TRBD2. The CDR3 has 19 residues. The ends lost 4 bases at V and 5 bases at J; junction bases unmatched: 19. Germline CDR1 reads SGHRS; CDR2 reads YFSETQ. The CDR3 here is CASSPPRPSGRASIHEQYF. The CDR3 bases that were read are TGCGCCAGCAGCCCACCACGCCCTAGCGGGAGGGCCTCTATCCACGAG.

As for this clone: The read gets to within 3 residues of the CDR3 end, and the germline J gene fills in the rest. The rearrangement links TRBV18 to TRBJ1-3; possibly TRBD1 for D (5 bases). The CDR3 is 16 residues long. The germline CDR1 and CDR2 sequences are KGHSH and LQKENI. Trimming shortened V by 3 bases and J by 0 bases, and 12 bases separated the two germline ends. CDR3 sequence: CASSPYDSSSGNTIYF. Incomplete CDR3 DNA: TGTGCCAGCTCACCCTACGACAGCAGCTCTGGAAACACC.

For this clone: The read ends 3 residues early relative to the CDR3; the germline J gene fills the gap. The gene calls are TRBV14 and TRBJ2-5; TRBD2 agrees at 10 bases. The CDR3 totals 14 residues. Germline lookup yields CDR1 SGHDN and CDR2 FVKESK. J lost 2 bases, V lost 4 bases, and 1 base had no gene match. The CDR3 is CASSLTSGQETQYF. The DNA read from the CDR3 is TGTGCCAGCAGCCTGACTAGCGGGCAAGAGACC.

A note on this clone: The CDR3 end is not reached by the read, which stops 3 residues before it; the germline J gene fills it in. The rearrangement links TRBV6-4 to TRBJ2-1; maybe TRBD1 (6 bases). V was clipped by 0 bases and J by 6 bases, with 9 bases between them. Per germline, CDR1 MRHNA and CDR2 SNTAGT. The CDR3 is 14 amino acids. CDR3 residues: CASSDSAGANEQFF. CDR3 DNA (partial): TGTGCCAGCAGTGACTCTGCAGGGGCCAATGAG.

This clone is classed as medium-sized by frequency. Coverage ceases 3 residues before the CDR3 finishes, and the germline J gene fills in the end. The chain carries TRBV18 and TRBJ2-3; 8 nucleotides align to TRBD2. From germline, CDR1 is KGHSH and CDR2 LQKENI. V was clipped by 6 bases and J by 4 bases; unmatched bases: 6. This CDR3 is built from 14 residues. Incomplete CDR3 DNA: TGTGCCAGCTCCTCGAGCGGGGGTGCAGATACG. It translates to CASSSSGGADT. The whole CDR3 region reads CASSSSGGADTQYF.

A word on this clone: Read sequence stops 3 residues before the CDR3 end, and the germline J gene provides the missing end. The V call is TRBV11-2, the J call TRBJ2-4; TRBD2 agrees at 8 bases. Germline V gene data show CDR1 as SGHAT and CDR2 as FQNNGV. This CDR3 is built from 14 residues. The ends lost 0 bases at V and 7 bases at J; junction bases unmatched: 2. Partial CDR3 DNA: TGTGCCAGCAGCTTAGAAGCGGGAGTGAACATT. This translates into CASSLEAGVNI. The full CDR3 protein reads CASSLEAGVNIQYF.

Notes on this clone: The CDR3 end lies 3 residues beyond the end of the read and is filled in from the germline J gene. The J gene is TRBJ1-5, the V gene TRBV20-1; 10 bases are a match to TRBD1. This CDR3 is built from 17 residues. Trimming removed 6 bases from V and 0 bases from J; junction bases left unmatched: 11. Per germline, CDR1 DFQATT and CDR2 SNEGSKA (reference sequence). The CDR3 bases that were read are TGCAGTGCACCCGACAGGGGGCTCGGTTATAGCAATCAGCCC. This sequence encodes CSAPDRGLGYSNQP. The CDR3 as a whole reads CSAPDRGLGYSNQPQHF.

The CDR3 sequence: CSARDITGGAGANVLTF. Partial CDR3 DNA: TGCAGTGCTAGAGATATAACAGGGGGTGCTGGGGCCAACGTC. V and J are TRBV20-1 and TRBJ2-6; TRBD1 agrees at 8 bases. The CDR3 extends 3 residues past the end of the read, so its final part is completed from the germline J gene. Germline V CDR1 and CDR2: DFQATT, SNEGSKA (reference sequence). J lost 2 bases, V lost 0 bases, and 6 bases had no gene match. The CDR3 is 17 amino acids.

The sequenced part of the CDR3 DNA is TGCAGTGCTAGGGCACCGCGGGTTGAGACC. Its translation: CSARAPRVET. Given in full, the CDR3 is CSARAPRVETQYF. V usage is TRBV20-1 and J usage is TRBJ2-5, with D perhaps TRBD2 (5 bases). The read ends 3 residues before the CDR3 terminus; that terminus is restored from the germline J gene. CDR3 length: 13 amino acids. V was shortened by 3 bases and J by 5 bases, with 13 bases between the two germline ends. CDR1 DFQATT and CDR2 SNEGSKA come from the germline V gene (reference sequence).

About this clone itself: With the read ending 3 residues before the CDR3 end, the germline J gene is used to fill in that end. The V call is TRBV14, the J call TRBJ1-1; D is uncertain. The V and J ends lost 3 bases and 1 base respectively, with 6 bases between them. The CDR3 extends over 13 amino acids. Germline V lookup: CDR1 SGHDN, CDR2 FVKESK. CDR3 DNA, as far as it was read: TGTGCCAGCAGCCATAGACAGAACACTGAA. This translates into CASSHRQNTE. The complete CDR3 protein is CASSHRQNTEAFF.

As concerns this clone: The CDR3 end falls 3 residues outside the read, so it is completed with the germline J gene. J is TRBJ2-2 and V is TRBV7-2, with TRBD1 identical over 8 bases. With 5 bases clipped from V and 8 bases from J, the junction kept 10 bases outside the gene matches. This CDR3 is built from 15 residues. Germline CDR1 SGHTA, CDR2 FQGNSA. The CDR3 DNA, read in part, is TGTGCCAGCAGCGAGCCCACAGGGGGTCTTGGGGAG. Amino acids: CASSEPTGGLGE. The entire CDR3 protein is CASSEPTGGLGELFF.

Remarks on this clone: Sequencing ends 3 residues short of the CDR3 end; the germline J gene provides the rest. The genes are TRBV4-2 and TRBJ2-1, with 9 nucleotides matching TRBD2. The trim removed 4 bases at V and 5 bases at J, leaving 9 bases unmatched. This CDR3 is 16 amino acids long. CDR1 is LGHNA and CDR2 is YNFKEQ in the germline V gene. The sequenced part of the CDR3 DNA is TGTGCCAGCAGCCGAATGGGACTAGCAGTTGACAATGAG. Its translation is CASSRMGLAVDNE. From start to end, the CDR3 is CASSRMGLAVDNEQFF.

Turning to this clone: The read stops 3 residues short of the end of the CDR3; the missing end is completed from the germline J gene. Other nucleotide sequences from this sample produce the same CDR3. The V and J genes are TRBV9 and TRBJ2-3; D might be TRBD2 (6 bases). Trimming removed 0 bases from V and 0 bases from J, with 8 bases in between. CDR1 is SGDLS, CDR2 YYNGEE, per germline. This CDR3 has 15 residues. CDR3 DNA (partial): TGTGCCAGCAGCGTAGATGCGGGGAGCACAGATACG. Its translation is CASSVDAGSTDT. The entire CDR3 protein reads CASSVDAGSTDTQYF.

For this clone: Coverage ceases 3 residues before the CDR3 finishes, and the germline J gene fills in the end. The V and J genes are TRBV11-2 and TRBJ2-3; no clear D. The V gene's germline CDR1 is SGHAT and CDR2 FQNNGV. This CDR3 is built from 12 residues. The part of the CDR3 DNA that was read is TGTGCCAGCAGCTTATGGCGGAAGACG. Its protein product is CASSLWRKT. The CDR3 in full is CASSLWRKTQYF. Combining the CDR3 with reference TRBV11-2 and TRBJ2-3 gives the whole variable domain EAGVAQSPRYKIIEKRQSVAFWCNPISGHATLYWYQQILGQGPKLLIQFQNNGVVDDSQLPKDRFSAERLKGVDSTLKIQPAKLEDSAVYLCASSLWRKTQYFGPGTRLTVL.

On this clone: Read sequence stops 3 residues before the CDR3 end, and the germline J gene provides the missing end. J is TRBJ2-1 and V is TRBV4-1; weak D call: TRBD1 (6 bases). CDR1 and CDR2 (germline): MGHRA, YSYEKL. The CDR3 runs to 17 residues. Trimming left V 3 bases short and J 4 bases short, with 19 bases between. CDR3 bases read: TGCGCCAGCAGCCAGAGCCGTCTGACCCAGGGGTACAATGAG. Its translation is CASSQSRLTQGYNE. The entire CDR3 protein is CASSQSRLTQGYNEQFF.

To note about this clone: The read ends 3 residues early relative to the CDR3; the germline J gene fills the gap. The rearrangement joins TRBV4-2 to TRBJ2-7; the match to TRBD2 covers 10 bases. From germline, CDR1 is LGHNA and CDR2 YNFKEQ. Losses at the gene ends were 1 base for V and 2 bases for J; bases not matched to a gene: 2. The CDR3 is 15 amino acids. CDR3 region: CASSQGTSGTYEQYF. The DNA read from the CDR3 is TGTGCCAGCAGCCAAGGGACTAGCGGAACCTACGAG.

On this clone: An end of the junction does not agree with germline; a read error may underlie this. From the germline J gene comes the end of the CDR3, since the read stops 3 residues before it. This chain joins TRBV4-2 and TRBJ2-2; maybe TRBD2 (7 bases). The CDR3 loop spans 17 amino acids. Looked up from germline, CDR1 is LGHNA and CDR2 is YNFKEQ. The CDR3 region is CASSPPGAREFPGELFF. CDR3 DNA, as far as it was read: TGCGCCAGCAGCCCCCCAGGGGCGCGGGAGTTTCCGGGGGAG.